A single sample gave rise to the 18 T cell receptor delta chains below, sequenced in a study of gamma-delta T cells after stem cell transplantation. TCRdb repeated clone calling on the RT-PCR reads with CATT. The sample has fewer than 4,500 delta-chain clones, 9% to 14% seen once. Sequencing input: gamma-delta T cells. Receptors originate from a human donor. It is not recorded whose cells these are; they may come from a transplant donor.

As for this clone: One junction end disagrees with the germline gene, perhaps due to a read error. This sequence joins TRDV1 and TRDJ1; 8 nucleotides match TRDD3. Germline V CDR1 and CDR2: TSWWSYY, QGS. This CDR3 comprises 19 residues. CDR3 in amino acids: CALSPHSGGWKFHTDKPIF. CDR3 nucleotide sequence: TGTGCTCTCTCTCCTCACAGTGGGGGATGGAAATTCCACACCGATAAACCCATCTTT.

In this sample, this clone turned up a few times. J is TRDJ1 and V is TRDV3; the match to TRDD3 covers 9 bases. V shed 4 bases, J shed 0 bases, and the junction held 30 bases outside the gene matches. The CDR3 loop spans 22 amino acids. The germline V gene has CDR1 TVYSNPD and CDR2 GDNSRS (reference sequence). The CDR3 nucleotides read TGTGCCTCTAGGAAGTTCCTACCGACGGTGCTGGGGGATTCCTCGTACACCGATAAACTCATCTTT. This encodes CASRKFLPTVLGDSSYTDKLIF.

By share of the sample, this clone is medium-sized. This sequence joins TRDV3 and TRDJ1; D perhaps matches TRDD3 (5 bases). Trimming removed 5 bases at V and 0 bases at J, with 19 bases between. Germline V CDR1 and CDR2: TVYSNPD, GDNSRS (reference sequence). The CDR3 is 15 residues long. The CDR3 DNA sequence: TGTGCCCAGAGCGCTTGGGGACCAAACACCGATAAACTCATCTTT. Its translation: CAQSAWGPNTDKLIF.

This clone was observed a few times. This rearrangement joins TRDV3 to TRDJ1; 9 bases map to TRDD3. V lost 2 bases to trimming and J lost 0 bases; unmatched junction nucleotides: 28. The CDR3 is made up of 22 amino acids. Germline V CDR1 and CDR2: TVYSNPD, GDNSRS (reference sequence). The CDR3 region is CAFLPKALGVGDSTRDTDKLIF. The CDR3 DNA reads TGTGCCTTTTTACCAAAGGCCCTGGGGGTGGGGGATAGCACGCGGGACACCGATAAACTCATCTTT.

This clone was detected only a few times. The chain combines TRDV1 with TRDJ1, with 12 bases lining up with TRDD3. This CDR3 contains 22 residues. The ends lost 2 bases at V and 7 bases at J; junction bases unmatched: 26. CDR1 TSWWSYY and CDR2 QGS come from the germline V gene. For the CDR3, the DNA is TGTGCTCTTGGGGAAATGCCTCTGTTTGCTACCCAGTACTGGGGGATACTTGGTAAACTCATCTTT. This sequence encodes CALGEMPLFATQYWGILGKLIF.

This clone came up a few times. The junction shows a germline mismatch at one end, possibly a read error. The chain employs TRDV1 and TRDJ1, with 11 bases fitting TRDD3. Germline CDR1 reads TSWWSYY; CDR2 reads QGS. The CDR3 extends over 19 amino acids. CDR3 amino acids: CALGERGLLGDRTTGKLIF. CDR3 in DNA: TGTGCTCTTGGGGAACGTGGTCTACTGGGGGATAGAACCACCGGTAAACTCATCTTT.

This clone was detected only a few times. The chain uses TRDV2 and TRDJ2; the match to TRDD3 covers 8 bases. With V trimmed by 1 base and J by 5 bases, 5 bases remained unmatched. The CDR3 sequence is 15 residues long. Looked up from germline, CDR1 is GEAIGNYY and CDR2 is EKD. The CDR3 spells CACDTRGINTAQLFF. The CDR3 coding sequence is TGTGCCTGTGACACGAGGGGGATAAATACAGCACAACTCTTCTTT.

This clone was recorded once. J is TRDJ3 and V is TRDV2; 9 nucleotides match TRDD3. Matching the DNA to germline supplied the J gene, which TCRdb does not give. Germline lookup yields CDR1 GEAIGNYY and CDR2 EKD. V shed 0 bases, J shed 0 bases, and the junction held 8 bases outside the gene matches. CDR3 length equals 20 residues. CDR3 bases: TGTGCCTGTGACACCTCGGCGGGGGGGGATACCTCCTGGGACACCCGACAGATGTTTTTC. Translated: CACDTSAGGDTSWDTRQMFF.

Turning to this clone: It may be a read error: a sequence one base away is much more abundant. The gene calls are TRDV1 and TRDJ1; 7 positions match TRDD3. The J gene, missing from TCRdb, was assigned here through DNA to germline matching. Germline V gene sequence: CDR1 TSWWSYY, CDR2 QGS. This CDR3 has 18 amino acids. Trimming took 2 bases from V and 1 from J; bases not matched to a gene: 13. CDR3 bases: TGTGCTCTTGGGGAAAAGGATCTGGGGGCCCCGGGCACCGATAAACTCATCTTT. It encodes CALGEKDLGAPGTDKLIF.

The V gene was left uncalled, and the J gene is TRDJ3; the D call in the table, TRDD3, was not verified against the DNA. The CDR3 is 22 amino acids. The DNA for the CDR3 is TGTGCCTATGACACCTCTTGCGGTCTGAACGGCTCAAGCTCCTGGGACACCCGACAGATGTTTTTC. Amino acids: CAYDTSCGLNGSSSWDTRQMFF.

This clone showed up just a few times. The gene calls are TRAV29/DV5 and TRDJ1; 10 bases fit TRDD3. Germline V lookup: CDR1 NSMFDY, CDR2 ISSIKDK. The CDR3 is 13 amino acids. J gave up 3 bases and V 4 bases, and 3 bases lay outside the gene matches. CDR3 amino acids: CAAGGYGSDKLIF. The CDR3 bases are TGTGCAGCAGGGGGATACGGGTCCGATAAACTCATCTTT.

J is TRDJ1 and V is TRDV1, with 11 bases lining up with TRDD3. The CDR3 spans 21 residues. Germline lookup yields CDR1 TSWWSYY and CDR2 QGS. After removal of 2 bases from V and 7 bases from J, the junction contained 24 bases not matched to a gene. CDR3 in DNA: TGTGCTCTTGGGGAAATGCCAAGCTGGGGGATACACTCCATGCCCCATATTAAACTCATCTTT. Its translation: CALGEMPSWGIHSMPHIKLIF.

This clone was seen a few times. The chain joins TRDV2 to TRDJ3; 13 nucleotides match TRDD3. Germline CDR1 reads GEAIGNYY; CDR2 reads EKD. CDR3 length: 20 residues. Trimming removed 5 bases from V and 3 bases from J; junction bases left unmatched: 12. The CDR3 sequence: CACGLLDWGIRRWDTRQMFF. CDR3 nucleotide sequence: TGTGCCTGTGGCCTCCTCGACTGGGGGATACGCCGCTGGGACACCCGACAGATGTTTTTC.

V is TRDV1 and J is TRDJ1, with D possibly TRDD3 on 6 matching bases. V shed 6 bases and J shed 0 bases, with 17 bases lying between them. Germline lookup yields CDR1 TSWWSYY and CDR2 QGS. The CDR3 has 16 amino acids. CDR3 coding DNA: TGTGCTCTTGGACTACGTGGGGATTCCTACACCGATAAACTCATCTTT. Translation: CALGLRGDSYTDKLIF.

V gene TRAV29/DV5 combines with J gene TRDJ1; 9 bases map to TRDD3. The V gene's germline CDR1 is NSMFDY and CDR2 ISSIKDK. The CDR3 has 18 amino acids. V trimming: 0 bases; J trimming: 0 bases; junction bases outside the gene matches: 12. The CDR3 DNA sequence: TGTGCAGCAAGCGCGGCCCCGTACTGGGGGAGGTACACCGATAAACTCATCTTT. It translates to CAASAAPYWGRYTDKLIF.

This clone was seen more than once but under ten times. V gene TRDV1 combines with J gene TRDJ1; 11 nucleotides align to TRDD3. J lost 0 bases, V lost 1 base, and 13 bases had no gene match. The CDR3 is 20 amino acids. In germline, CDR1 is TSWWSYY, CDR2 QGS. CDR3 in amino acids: CALGEPTLLWGIQYTDKLIF. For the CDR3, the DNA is TGTGCTCTTGGGGAACCCACCCTACTCTGGGGGATACAGTACACCGATAAACTCATCTTT.

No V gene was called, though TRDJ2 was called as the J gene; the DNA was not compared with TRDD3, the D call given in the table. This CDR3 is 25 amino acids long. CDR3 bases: TGTGCTCTTGGGGAGAGGGGCTTCCTTGGTCCCTTACTGGGGGATACGGAACCATTGACAGCACAACTCTTCTTT. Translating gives CALGERGFLGPLLGDTEPLTAQLFF.

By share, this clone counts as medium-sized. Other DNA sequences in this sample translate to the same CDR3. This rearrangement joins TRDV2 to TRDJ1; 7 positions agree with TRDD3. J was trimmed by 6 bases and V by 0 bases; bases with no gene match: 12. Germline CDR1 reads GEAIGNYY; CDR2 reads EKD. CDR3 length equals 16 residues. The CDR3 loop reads CACDTAVLGNENKLIF. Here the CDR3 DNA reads TGTGCCTGTGACACCGCCGTACTGGGGAACGAAAATAAACTCATCTTT.